What follows are 8 T cell receptor beta chains derived from one specimen sequenced in a study of blood T cell repertoires in COVID-19. Clones were read by immunoSEQ multiplex PCR, and TCRdb kept only the in-frame ones, dropping some. Among more than 300,000 clones listed, around 84% were seen once. Source material: PBMCs or T cells enriched from blood (not recorded which). The receptors shown here come from a woman in her late teens or twenties who had recovered from COVID-19.

The chain has TRBV5-1 and TRBJ1-1; 9 nucleotides match TRBD1. The CDR3 sequence is 18 residues long. The V and J ends lost 6 bases and 1 base, in that order; junction bases with no gene match: 16. CDR1 is SGHRS, CDR2 YFSETQ, per germline. The CDR3 DNA follows: TGCGCCAGCACCTTCGGGCGGGACAGGGCTAGTCCGAACACTGAAGCTTTCTTT. Translation: CASTFGRDRASPNTEAFF.

The V call is TRBV3-1 (or the pseudogene TRBV3-2), the J call TRBJ2-1; 9 bases are a match to TRBD2. Germline CDR1 reads LGHDT; CDR2 reads YNNKEL (reference sequence). The CDR3 has 19 residues. V shed 3 bases and J 6 bases; nucleotides not matched to a gene: 18. The CDR3 here is CASSQGPGLAMGRLNEQFF. The DNA for the CDR3 is TGTGCCAGCAGCCAGGGACCGGGACTAGCAATGGGTAGACTCAATGAGCAGTTCTTC.

This clone was found a few times. The chain uses TRBV30 and TRBJ2-5; 7 positions agree with TRBD2. The CDR3 is made up of 13 amino acids. In germline, CDR1 is GTSNPN, CDR2 SVGIG (reference sequence). V lost 2 bases to trimming and J lost 4 bases; unmatched junction nucleotides: 4. The CDR3 here is CAWSRTRGETQYF. CDR3 in DNA: TGTGCCTGGAGTCGGACTAGAGGAGAGACCCAGTACTTC.

The V gene is TRBV23-1, the J gene TRBJ1-4; no definite D call. TRBV23-1 is filed as an ORF, its function uncertain. This CDR3 contains 15 residues. V was clipped by 4 bases and J by 0 bases, with 9 bases between them. DNA of the CDR3: TGCGCCAGCAGTCTCCCCGGGGCAACTAATGAAAAACTGTTTTTT. This translates into CASSLPGATNEKLFF.

The rearrangement uses TRBV29-1 and TRBJ2-5; a weak D match, TRBD2 (7 bases). The V gene's germline CDR1 is SQVTM and CDR2 ANQGSEA. Trimming took off 7 bases at V and 5 bases at J, with 20 bases between the two ends. The CDR3 extends over 14 amino acids. The CDR3: CSATRTEGGETQYF. DNA of the CDR3: TGCAGCGCTACCAGGACAGAGGGAGGGGAGACCCAGTACTTC. Supplemented by reference TRBV29-1 and TRBJ2-5, the full variable domain reads SAVISQKPSRDICQRGTSLTIQCQVDSQVTMMFWYRQQPGQSLTLIATANQGSEATYESGFVIDKFPISRPNLTFSTLTVSNMSPEDSSIYLCSATRTEGGETQYFGPGTRLLVL.

The chain employs TRBV4-1 and TRBJ2-5, with TRBD1 matching over 8 bases. This CDR3 has 15 amino acids. V was clipped by 1 base and J by 4 bases; unmatched bases: 5. In germline, CDR1 is MGHRA, CDR2 YSYEKL. The chain's CDR3 is CASSQGTGLTETQYF. CDR3 nucleotides: TGCGCCAGCAGCCAAGGGACAGGGTTGACAGAGACCCAGTACTTC.

The chain is built from TRBV2 and TRBJ1-1, with a tentative D call TRBD1 (6 bases). CDR3 size: 14 residues. The V gene's germline CDR1 is SNHLY and CDR2 FYNNEI. Trimming shortened V by 8 bases and J by 0 bases, and 13 bases separated the two germline ends. CDR3 residues: CASLSTGLNTEAFF. The DNA for the CDR3 is TGTGCCAGCCTCTCGACAGGTTTGAACACTGAAGCTTTCTTT.

This chain connects TRBV5-8 to TRBJ2-3, with 7 bases aligning to TRBD2. Trimming at V came to 6 bases and at J to 0 bases, leaving 4 bases not matched to a gene. From germline, CDR1 is SGHTS and CDR2 YDEGEE. This CDR3 has 14 amino acids. CDR3 sequence: CASNKRGSTDTQYF. CDR3 sequence (DNA): TGTGCCAGCAATAAGCGGGGTAGCACAGATACGCAGTATTTT.